This T cell receptor beta chain was sequenced in a study of tumor and adjacent non-tumor tissue in lung cancer. A modified ARM-PCR protocol with three rounds of nested PCR amplified TCRbeta. One entry per CDR3 protein, called by TCRdb with MiXCR from the multiplex PCR reads. The table includes 80,000 or so distinct CDR3 sequences, approximately 80% detected once. A word on this clonotype: A clone one base away is much larger, so this may be a read error.

No cell sorting was done before RNA was extracted from the tissue. Distant lung tissue was collected more than 3 cm away from the tumor edge. The CDR3 spans 14 residues. CDR1 and CDR2 from the germline V gene are SGHRS and YFSETQ. The ends were cut back, 4 bases at V and 6 bases at J, with 14 bases in the middle. The sample comprised distant non-tumor lung tissue. This sequence was found in a man aged 60 to 75 with non-small cell lung cancer. The rearrangement uses TRBV5-1 and TRBJ1-5; D not certain. CDR3 amino acids: CASSPGEESQPQHF. CDR3 coding DNA: TGCGCCAGCAGCCCCGGGGAGGAGTCTCAGCCCCAGCATTTT.